This TCR beta chain is from a study of control samples from healthy donors and cancer patients (dated by TCRdb to about 2020). From cysteine to phenylalanine, the CDR3 is 14 amino acids long. The CDR3 DNA has 42 bases and is translated from base 1. V is cut by 9 bases and J by 8 bases, and the space between the germline ends is 18 bases. Per the germline V gene, KGHDR is the CDR1 and SFDVKD is the CDR2. This clone was recorded only once. Its target antigen remains unknown. Base qualities are not recorded, but no much larger clone differs from it by a single base. The library was obtained by the immunoSEQ multiplex PCR assay. Imported from immuneACCESS, the table was reduced by TCRdb to in-frame sequences with V and J called. These copies leave out some clones; in studies compared against another copy, an unresolved V gene accounts for under half, and the cause of the remainder is not known. For this sample there are 130,000 to 150,000 clones; 93% appear just once. Of the sample, 5.8% is held by the ten largest clones.

The sequence was collected from a man between 18 and 29 years old in good health. The V gene is TRBV24-1 and the J gene is TRBJ1-4; the best D guess is TRBD1, with 6 bases matching. Sequenced: blood. The DNA is as follows: TGTGCCACCTCCCGGGGGGGCGGAGAAGAAAAACTGTTTTTT. Its amino acids are CATSRGGGEEKLFF.